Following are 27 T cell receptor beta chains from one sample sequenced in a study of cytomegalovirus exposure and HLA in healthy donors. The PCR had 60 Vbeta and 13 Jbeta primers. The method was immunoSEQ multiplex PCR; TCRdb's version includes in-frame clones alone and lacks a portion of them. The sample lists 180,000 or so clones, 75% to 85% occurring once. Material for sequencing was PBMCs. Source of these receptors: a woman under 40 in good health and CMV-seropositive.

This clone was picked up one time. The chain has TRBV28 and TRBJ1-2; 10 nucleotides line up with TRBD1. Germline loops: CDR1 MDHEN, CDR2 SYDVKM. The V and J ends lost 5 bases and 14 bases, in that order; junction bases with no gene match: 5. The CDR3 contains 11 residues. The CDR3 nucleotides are TGTGCCAGCAGTCCGGACAGGGGGAAGACCTTC. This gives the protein CASSPDRGKTF.

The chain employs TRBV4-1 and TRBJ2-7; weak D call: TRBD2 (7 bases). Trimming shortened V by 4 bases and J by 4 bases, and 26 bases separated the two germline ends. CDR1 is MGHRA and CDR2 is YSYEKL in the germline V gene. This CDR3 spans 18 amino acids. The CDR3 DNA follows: TGCGCCAGCAGCCCCACCGGAGTACGGCGGGGGCCAAAGTACGAGCAGTACTTC. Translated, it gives CASSPTGVRRGPKYEQYF.

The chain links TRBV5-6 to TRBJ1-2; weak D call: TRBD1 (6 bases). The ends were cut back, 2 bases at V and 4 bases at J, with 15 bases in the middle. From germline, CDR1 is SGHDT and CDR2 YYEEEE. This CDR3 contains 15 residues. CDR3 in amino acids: CASSLIQGYGYGYTF. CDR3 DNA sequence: TGTGCCAGCAGCTTAATTCAGGGGTACGGCTATGGCTACACCTTC.

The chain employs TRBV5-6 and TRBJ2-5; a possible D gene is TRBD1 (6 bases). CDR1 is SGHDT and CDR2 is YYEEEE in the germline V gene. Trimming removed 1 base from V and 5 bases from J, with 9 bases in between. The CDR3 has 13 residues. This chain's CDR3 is CASSLRGSETQYF. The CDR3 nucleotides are TGTGCCAGCAGCTTGAGGGGGTCGGAGACCCAGTACTTC.

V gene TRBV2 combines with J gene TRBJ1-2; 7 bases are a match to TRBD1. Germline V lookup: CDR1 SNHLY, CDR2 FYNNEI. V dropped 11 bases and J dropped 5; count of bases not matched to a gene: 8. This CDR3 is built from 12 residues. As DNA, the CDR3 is TGTGCCGCTCCCTCGACAGGGTATGGCTACACCTTC. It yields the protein CAAPSTGYGYTF.

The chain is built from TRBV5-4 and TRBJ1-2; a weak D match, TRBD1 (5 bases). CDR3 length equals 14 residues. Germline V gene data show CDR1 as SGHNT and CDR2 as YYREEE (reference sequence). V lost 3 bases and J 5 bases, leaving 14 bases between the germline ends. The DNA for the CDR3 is TGTGCCAGCAGCTCCCATGGGGGGGAATATGGCTACACCTTC. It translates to CASSSHGGEYGYTF.

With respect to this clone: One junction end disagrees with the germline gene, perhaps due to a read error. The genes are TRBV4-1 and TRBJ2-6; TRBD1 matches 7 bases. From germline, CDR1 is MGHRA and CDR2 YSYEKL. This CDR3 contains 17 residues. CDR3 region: CASSQGIQGSGANGLTF. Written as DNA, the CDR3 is TGCGCCAGCAGCCAGGGTATACAGGGGTCTGGGGCCAACGGCCTGACTTTC.

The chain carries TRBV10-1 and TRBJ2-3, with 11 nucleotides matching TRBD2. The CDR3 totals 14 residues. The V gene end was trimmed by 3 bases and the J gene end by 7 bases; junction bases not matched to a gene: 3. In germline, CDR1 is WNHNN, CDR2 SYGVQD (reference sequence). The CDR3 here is CASSDSGGVNTQYF. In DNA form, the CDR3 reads TGCGCCAGCAGTGATAGCGGGGGGGTGAATACGCAGTATTTT.

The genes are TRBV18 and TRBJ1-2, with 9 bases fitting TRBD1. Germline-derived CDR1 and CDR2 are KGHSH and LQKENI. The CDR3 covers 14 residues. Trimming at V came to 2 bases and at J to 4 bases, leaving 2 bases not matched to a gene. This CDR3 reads CASSPGTGSYGYTF. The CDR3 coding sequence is TGTGCCAGCTCACCAGGGACAGGGAGCTATGGCTACACCTTC.

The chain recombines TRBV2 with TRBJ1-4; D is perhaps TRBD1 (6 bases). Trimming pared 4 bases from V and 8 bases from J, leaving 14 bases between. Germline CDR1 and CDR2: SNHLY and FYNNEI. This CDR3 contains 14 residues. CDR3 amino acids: CASSGRGAGEKLFF. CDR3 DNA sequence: TGTGCCAGCAGTGGCAGGGGCGCCGGGGAAAAACTGTTTTTT.

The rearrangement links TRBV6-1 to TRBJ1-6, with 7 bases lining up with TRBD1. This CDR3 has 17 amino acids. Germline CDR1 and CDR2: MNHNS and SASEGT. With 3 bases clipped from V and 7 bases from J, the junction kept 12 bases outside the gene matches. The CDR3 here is CASSDLVHRGPNSPLHF. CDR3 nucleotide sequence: TGTGCCAGCAGTGACCTCGTACACAGGGGCCCCAATTCACCCCTCCACTTT.

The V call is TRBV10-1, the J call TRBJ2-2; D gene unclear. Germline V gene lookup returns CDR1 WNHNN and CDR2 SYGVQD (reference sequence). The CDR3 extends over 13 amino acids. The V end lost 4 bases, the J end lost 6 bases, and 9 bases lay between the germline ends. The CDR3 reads CASSGSGAGELFF. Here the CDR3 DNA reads TGCGCCAGCAGTGGGTCCGGAGCCGGGGAGCTGTTTTTT.

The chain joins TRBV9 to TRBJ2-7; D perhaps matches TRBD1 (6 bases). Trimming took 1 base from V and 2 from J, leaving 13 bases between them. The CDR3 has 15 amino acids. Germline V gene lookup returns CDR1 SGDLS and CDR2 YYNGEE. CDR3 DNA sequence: TGTGCCAGCAGCGTAACGGACAGTCCCGCCTACGAGCAGTACTTC. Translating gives CASSVTDSPAYEQYF. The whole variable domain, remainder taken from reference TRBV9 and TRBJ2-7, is DSGVTQTPKHLITATGQRVTLRCSPRSGDLSVYWYQQSLDQGLQFLIQYYNGEERAKGNILERFSAQQFPDLHSELNLSSLELGDSALYFCASSVTDSPAYEQYFGPGTRLTVT.

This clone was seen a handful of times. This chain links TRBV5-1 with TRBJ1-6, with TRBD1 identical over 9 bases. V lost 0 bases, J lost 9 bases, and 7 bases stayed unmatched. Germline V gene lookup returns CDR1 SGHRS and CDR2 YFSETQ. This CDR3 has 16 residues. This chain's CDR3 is CASSLGTGVEGSPLHF. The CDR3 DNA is TGCGCCAGCAGCTTGGGGACAGGGGTGGAGGGTTCACCCCTCCACTTT.

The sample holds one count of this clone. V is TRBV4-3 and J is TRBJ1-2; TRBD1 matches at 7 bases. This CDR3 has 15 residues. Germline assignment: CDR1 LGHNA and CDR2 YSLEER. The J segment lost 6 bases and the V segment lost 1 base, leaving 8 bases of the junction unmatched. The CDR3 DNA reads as TGCGCCAGCAGCCAAGTGGGCAGGGGGGATAATGGCTACACCTTC. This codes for CASSQVGRGDNGYTF.

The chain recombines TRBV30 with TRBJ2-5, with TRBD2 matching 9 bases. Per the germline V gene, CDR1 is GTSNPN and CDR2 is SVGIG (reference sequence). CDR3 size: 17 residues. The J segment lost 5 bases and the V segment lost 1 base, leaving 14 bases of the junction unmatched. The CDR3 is CAWSGAEGSGGRETQYF. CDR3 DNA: TGTGCCTGGAGTGGCGCTGAGGGGAGCGGGGGGAGGGAGACCCAGTACTTC.

CDR3 region: CASSFWDRGRTYNEQFF. The CDR3, as DNA: TGTGCCAGCAGTTTCTGGGACAGGGGTAGAACCTACAATGAGCAGTTCTTC. The V call is TRBV28, the J call TRBJ2-1; 10 nucleotides match TRBD1. Germline CDR1 is MDHEN and CDR2 is SYDVKM. V was pared by 3 bases and J by 2 bases, with 7 bases of the junction left unmatched. This CDR3 is built from 17 residues.

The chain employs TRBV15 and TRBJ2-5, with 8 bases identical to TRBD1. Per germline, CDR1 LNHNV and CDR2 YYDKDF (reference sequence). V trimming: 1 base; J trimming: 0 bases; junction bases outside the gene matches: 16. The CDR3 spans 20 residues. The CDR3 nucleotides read TGTGCCACCAGCAGAGTCCGTCGGACCGCCGGGACAGGAGACCAAGAGACCCAGTACTTC. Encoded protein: CATSRVRRTAGTGDQETQYF.

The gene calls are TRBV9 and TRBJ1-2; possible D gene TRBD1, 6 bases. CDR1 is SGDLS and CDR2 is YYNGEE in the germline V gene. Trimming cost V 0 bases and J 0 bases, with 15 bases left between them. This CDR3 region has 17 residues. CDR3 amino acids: CASSVAGGATSNYGYTF. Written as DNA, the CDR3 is TGTGCCAGCAGCGTAGCTGGGGGGGCGACATCTAACTATGGCTACACCTTC.

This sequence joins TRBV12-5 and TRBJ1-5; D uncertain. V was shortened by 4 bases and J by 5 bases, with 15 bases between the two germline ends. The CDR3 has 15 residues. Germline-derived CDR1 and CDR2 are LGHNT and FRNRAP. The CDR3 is CASGSPATADQPQHF. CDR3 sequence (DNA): TGTGCTAGTGGTTCGCCGGCCACAGCGGATCAGCCCCAGCATTTT.

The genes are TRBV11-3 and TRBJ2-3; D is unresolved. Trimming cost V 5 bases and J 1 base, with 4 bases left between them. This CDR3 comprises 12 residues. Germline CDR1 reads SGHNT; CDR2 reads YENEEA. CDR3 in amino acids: CASSPGTDTQYF. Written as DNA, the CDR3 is TGTGCCAGCAGCCCAGGCACAGATACGCAGTATTTT. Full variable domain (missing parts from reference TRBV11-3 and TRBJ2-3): EAGVVQSPRYKIIEKKQPVAFWCNPISGHNTLYWYLQNLGQGPELLIRYENEEAVDDSQLPKDRFSAERLKGVDSTLKIQPAELGDSAVYLCASSPGTDTQYFGPGTRLTVL.

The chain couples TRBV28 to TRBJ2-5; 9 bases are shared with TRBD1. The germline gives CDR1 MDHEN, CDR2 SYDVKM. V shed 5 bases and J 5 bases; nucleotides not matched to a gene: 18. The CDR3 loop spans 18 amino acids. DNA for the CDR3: TGTGCCAGCAGTCCCTCCGTCCCGGGACAGGGATTTTTGGAGACCCAGTACTTC. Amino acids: CASSPSVPGQGFLETQYF.

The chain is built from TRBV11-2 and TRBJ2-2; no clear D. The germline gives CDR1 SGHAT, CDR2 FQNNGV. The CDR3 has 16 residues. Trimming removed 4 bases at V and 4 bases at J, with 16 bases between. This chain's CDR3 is CASSSSGLLGTGELFF. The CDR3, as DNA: TGTGCCAGCAGCTCTTCTGGGCTTTTAGGCACCGGGGAGCTGTTTTTT.

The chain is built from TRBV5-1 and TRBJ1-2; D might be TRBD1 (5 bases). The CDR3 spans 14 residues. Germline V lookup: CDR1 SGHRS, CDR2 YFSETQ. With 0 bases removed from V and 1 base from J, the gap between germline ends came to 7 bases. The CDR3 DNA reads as TGCGCCAGCAGCTTGGGGGGCCTTAACTATGGCTACACCTTC. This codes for CASSLGGLNYGYTF.

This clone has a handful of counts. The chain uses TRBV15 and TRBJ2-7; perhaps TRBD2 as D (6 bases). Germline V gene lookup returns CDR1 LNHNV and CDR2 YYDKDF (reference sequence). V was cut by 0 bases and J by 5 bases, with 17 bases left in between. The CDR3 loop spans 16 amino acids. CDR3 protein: CATSRDRGTGSHEQYF. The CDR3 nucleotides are TGTGCCACCAGCAGAGATCGGGGGACGGGGAGCCACGAGCAGTACTTC.

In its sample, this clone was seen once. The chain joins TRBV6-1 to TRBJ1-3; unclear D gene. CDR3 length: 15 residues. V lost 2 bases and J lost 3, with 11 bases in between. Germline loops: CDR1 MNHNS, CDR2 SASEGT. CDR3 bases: TGTGCCAGCAGTGAACTGGGAGCCATTGGAAACACCATATATTTT. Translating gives CASSELGAIGNTIYF.

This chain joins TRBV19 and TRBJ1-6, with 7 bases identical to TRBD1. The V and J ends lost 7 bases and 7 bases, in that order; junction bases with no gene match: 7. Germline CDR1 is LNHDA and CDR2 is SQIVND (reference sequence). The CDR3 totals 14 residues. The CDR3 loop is CASKLTGLNSPLHF. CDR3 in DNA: TGTGCCAGTAAGCTGACAGGGCTCAATTCACCCCTCCACTTT.